This T cell receptor beta chain was captured in a study of identical twins (TCRdb year 2016). Turning to the overall study: The study deep-sequenced TCR alpha and beta repertoires from monozygotic twins, unrelated adults of various ages and cord blood to test whether fetal clonotypes persist. Replicate twin experiments were performed at different times using different library preparation protocols to rule out contamination.

All donors were healthy Caucasians. Three pairs of female monozygotic twins, all aged about 18 to 29 years, were included in the twin cohort. RNA for TCR libraries was isolated from peripheral blood mononuclear cells. The CDR3 measures 13 amino acids from cysteine to phenylalanine. Just the 39-base CDR3 DNA is kept, in frame starting at base 1. V is clipped by 5 bases and J by 4 bases, and the sequence between their germline boundaries is 11 bases long. CDR1 is given as MNHNY and CDR2 as SVGAGI, both from the germline V gene (reference sequence). Paper-wide results and their limitations: Compared with coincidental sharing between unrelated individuals, out-of-frame TCR alpha sequences shared between twins showed an excess of sequences with low generation probability. Because the same donors could not be followed over many years, the conclusions depended on cross-sectional statistical analysis. A weaker excess of twin sharing was found in beta out-of-frame sequences because the signal-to-noise ratio was lowered by fewer shared sequences. In monozygotic twins, out-of-frame TCR alpha sharing was systematically underestimated by recombination models, although the models agreed with sharing between unrelated individuals. Abundant cord blood beta clonotypes had fewer insertions, young adult naive repertoires showed a similar but weaker trend, and memory repertoires showed no such trend. Invariant T cells such as MAIT and iNKT could partly confound zero-insertion analyses, though diverse VJ usage argued against this for most clonotypes.

For this clonotype: Its antigen is still unknown. No much larger clone is present one base from it, and per-base qualities are unavailable.

Library prep was done by 5' RACE. These reads were obtained on an Illumina HiSeq 2000. A universal primer binding site was added through template switching, and the final cDNA carried a unique molecular identifier so that TCR cDNA molecules could be counted accurately. First-strand cDNA for TCR alpha and beta chains was synthesized from specific primers in the conserved constant-segment region. To control for contamination, every cDNA library was double barcoded, receiving both a SMART-Mk sample barcode and Illumina barcodes. Two successive PCR steps introduced TruSeq adapter sequences along with Illumina sample barcodes. The TCR alpha and beta cDNA libraries were sequenced on the Illumina HiSeq platform using custom primers. In the source study's methods: MiGEC processed the raw reads to extract unique molecular identifiers, while MiXCR was used to determine the CDR3 positions. For each individual, recombination models were inferred using an EM algorithm with the repgenHMM and IGoR tools. The tcR package in R was used for shared clonotype analysis, with sharing normalized by the product of cloneset sizes. To study raw recombination without the effects of thymic and clonal selection, out-of-frame nonproductive sequences were analyzed. TCRdb applied fastp at Q25 and MiXCR to the public reads, then kept only in-frame beta chains. Rows are combined by CDR3 protein, so each entry shows the most common genes and DNA. The V and J calls and clone size come from TCRdb's table, not from the authors' own analysis. Within this sample are roughly 700,000 distinct CDR3 sequences, with over 8.5% of them counted one time only. Roughly 0.97% of the sample is in the top ten clones.

These same records also appear under a second study, on yellow fever vaccine responses in identical twins. The second publication reports: The T cell response to vaccination in identical twins was reported by the authors to appear partly convergent and partly personalized. The study precisely tracked vaccine-responding T cell clones in identical twins.

The rearranged segments are TRBV6-6 and TRBJ1-1, with TRBD1 as a weak D call on 6 bases. The sequenced material came from PBMCs. The TCR was taken from a woman aged 18-29 years in good health. The DNA sequence is TGTGCCAGCAGTCTAACAGGGACCACTGAAGCTTTCTTT. It translates to CASSLTGTTEAFF.